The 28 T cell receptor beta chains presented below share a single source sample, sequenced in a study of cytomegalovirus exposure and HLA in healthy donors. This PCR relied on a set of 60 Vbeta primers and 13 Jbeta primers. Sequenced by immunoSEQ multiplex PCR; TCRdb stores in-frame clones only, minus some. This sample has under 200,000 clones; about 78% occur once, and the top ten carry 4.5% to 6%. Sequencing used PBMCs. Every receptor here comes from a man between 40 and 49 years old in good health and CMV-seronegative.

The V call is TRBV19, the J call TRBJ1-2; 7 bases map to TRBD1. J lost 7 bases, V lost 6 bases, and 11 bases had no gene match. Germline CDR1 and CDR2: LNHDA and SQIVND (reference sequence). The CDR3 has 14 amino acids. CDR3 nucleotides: TGTGCCAGTAGCCAAGACGGGACAGAGGCTGGCTACACCTTC. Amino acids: CASSQDGTEAGYTF.

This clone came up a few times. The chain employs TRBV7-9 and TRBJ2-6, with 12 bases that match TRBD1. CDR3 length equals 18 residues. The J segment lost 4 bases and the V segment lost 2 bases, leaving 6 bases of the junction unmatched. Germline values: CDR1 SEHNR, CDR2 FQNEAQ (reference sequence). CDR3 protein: CASSLRGQGAEGANVLTF. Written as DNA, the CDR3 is TGTGCCAGCAGCTTAAGGGGACAGGGGGCGGAAGGGGCCAACGTCCTGACTTTC.

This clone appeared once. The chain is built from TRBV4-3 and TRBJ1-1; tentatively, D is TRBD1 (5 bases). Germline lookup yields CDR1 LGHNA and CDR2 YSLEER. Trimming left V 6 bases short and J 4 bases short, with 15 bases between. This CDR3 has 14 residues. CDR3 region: CASSHGNQGTEAFF. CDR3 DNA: TGCGCCAGCAGTCACGGAAATCAGGGCACTGAAGCTTTCTTT.

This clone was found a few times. The CDR3 here is CASRAQGAVYEQYF. The CDR3 coding sequence is TGTGCCAGCAGAGCACAGGGGGCAGTCTACGAGCAGTACTTC. The chain is built from TRBV6-6 and TRBJ2-5, with 9 nucleotides matching TRBD1. Gene TRBJ2-7 matches the end of the DNA better, so the J call may be wrong. The length of the CDR3 is 14 residues. Per germline, CDR1 MNHNY and CDR2 SVGAGI (reference sequence).

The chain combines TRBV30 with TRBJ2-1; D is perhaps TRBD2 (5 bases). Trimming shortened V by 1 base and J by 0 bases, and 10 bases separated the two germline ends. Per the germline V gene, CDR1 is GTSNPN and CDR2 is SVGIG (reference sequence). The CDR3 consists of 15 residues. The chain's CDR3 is CAWSGSASSYNEQFF. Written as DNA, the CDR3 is TGTGCCTGGAGTGGTAGCGCAAGCTCCTACAATGAGCAGTTCTTC.

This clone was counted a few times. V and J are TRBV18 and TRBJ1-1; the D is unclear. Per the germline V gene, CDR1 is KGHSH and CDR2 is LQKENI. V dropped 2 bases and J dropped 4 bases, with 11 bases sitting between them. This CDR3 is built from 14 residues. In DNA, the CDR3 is TGTGCCAGCTCACCAGAAGGAGGTGGCACTGAAGCTTTCTTT. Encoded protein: CASSPEGGGTEAFF.

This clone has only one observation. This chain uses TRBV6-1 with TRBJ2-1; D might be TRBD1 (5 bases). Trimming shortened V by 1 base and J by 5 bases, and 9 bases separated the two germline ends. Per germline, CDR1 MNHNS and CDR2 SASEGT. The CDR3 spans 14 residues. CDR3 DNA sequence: TGTGCCAGCAGTGAAGTGGACACGAACAATGAGCAGTTCTTC. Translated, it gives CASSEVDTNNEQFF.

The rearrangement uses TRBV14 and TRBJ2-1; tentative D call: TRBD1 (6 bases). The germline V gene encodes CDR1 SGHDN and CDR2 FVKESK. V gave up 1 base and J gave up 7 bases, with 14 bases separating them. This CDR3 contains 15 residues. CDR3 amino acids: CASSQVTGNTNEQFF. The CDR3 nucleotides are TGTGCCAGCAGCCAAGTGACAGGCAATACTAATGAGCAGTTCTTC.

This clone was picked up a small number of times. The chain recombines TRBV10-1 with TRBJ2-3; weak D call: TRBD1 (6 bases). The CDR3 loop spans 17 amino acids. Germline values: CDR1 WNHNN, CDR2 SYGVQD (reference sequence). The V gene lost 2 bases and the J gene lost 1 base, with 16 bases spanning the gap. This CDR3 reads CASSEGGTGIGTDTQYF. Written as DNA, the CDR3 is TGCGCCAGCAGTGAGGGGGGCACCGGTATTGGCACAGATACGCAGTATTTT.

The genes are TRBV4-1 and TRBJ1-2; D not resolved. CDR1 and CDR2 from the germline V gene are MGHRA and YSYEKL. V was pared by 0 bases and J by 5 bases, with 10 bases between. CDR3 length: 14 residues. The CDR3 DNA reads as TGCGCCAGCAGCCAAGATAATCCAGCGTATGGCTACACCTTC. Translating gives CASSQDNPAYGYTF.

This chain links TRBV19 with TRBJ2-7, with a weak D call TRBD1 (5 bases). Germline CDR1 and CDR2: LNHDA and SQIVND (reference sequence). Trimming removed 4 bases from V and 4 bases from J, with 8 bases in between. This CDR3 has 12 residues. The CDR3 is CASSTQGYEQYF. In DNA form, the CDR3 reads TGTGCCAGTAGTACCCAGGGATACGAGCAGTACTTC.

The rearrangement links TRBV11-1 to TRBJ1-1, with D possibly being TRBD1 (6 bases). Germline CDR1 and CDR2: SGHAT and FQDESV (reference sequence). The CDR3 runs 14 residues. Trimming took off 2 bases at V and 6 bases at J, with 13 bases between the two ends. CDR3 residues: CASSLMVRGSEAFF. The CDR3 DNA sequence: TGTGCCAGCAGCTTAATGGTCAGGGGTTCTGAAGCTTTCTTT.

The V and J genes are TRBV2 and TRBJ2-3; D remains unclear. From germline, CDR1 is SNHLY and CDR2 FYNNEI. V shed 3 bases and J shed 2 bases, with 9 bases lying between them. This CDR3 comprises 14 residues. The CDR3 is CASSDYPNTDTQYF. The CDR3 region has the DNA TGTGCCAGCAGTGACTACCCGAACACAGATACGCAGTATTTT.

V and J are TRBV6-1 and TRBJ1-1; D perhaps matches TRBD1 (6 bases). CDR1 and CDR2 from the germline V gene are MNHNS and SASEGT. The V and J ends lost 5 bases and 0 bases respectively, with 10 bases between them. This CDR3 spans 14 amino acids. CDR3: CASSPQGMNTEAFF. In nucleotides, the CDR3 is TGTGCCAGCAGTCCACAGGGCATGAACACTGAAGCTTTCTTT.

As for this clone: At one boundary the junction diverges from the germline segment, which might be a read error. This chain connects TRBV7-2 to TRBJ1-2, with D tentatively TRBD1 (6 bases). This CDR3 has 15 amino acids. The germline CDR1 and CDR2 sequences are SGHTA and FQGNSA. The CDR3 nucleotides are TGCGCCAGCAGCCAAGGTCCAGGGGAGAACTATGGCTACACCTTC. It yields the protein CASSQGPGENYGYTF.

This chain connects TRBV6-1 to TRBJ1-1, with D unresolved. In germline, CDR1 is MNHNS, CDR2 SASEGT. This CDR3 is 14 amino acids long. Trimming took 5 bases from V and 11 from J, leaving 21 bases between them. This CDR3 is CASSSIRSEAWAFF. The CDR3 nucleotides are TGTGCCAGCAGTTCTATTAGGTCGGAGGCTTGGGCTTTCTTT.

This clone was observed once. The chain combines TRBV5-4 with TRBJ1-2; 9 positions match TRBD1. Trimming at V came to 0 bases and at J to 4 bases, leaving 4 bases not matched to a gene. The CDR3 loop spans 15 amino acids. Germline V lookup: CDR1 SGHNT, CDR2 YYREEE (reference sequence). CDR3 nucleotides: TGTGCCAGCAGCTTGGCGGGACAGGGCTTCTATGGCTACACCTTC. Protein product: CASSLAGQGFYGYTF.

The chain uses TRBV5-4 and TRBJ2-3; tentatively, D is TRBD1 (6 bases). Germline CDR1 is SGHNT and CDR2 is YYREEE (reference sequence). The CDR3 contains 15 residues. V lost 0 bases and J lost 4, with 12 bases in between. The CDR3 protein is CASSLVTGSADTQYF. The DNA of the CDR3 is TGTGCCAGCAGCTTGGTCACAGGGAGCGCAGATACGCAGTATTTT.

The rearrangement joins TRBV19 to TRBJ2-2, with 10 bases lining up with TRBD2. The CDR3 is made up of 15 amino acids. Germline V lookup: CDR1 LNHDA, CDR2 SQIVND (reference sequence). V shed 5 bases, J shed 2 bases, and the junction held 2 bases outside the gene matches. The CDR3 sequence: CASSLAGVNTGELFF. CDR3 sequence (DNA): TGTGCCAGTAGTCTAGCGGGAGTTAACACCGGGGAGCTGTTTTTT.

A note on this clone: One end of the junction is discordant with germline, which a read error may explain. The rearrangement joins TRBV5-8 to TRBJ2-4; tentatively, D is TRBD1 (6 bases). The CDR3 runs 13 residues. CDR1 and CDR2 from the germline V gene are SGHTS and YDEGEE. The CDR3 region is CASSQQPRDTLDF. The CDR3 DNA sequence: TGTGCCAGCAGCCAGCAGCCGAGGGACACCCTGGACTTC.

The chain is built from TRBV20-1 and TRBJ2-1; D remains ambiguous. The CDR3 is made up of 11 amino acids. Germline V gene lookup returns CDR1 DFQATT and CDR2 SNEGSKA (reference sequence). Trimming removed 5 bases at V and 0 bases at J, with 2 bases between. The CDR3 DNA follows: TGCAGTGCTCGCTCCTACAATGAGCAGTTCTTC. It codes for CSARSYNEQFF.

As DNA, the CDR3 is TGTGCCAGCAGCTTAATTGCAGGGATGGATGAGCAGTTCTTC. It is translated as CASSLIAGMDEQFF. The chain carries TRBV7-3 and TRBJ2-1; weak D call: TRBD1 (5 bases). Deletions cut 1 base from V and 8 bases from J, with 12 bases between. Germline assignment: CDR1 SGHTA and CDR2 FQGTGA. The CDR3 runs 14 residues.

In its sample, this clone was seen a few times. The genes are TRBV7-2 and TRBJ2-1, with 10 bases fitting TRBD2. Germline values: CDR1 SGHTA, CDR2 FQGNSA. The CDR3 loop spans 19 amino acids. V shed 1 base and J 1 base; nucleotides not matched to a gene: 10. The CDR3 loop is CASSLGRRAGGLSYNEQFF. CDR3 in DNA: TGTGCCAGCAGCTTAGGACGTCGAGCGGGGGGGCTTTCCTACAATGAGCAGTTCTTC. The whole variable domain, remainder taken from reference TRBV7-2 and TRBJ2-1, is GAGVSQSPSNKVTEKGKDVELRCDPISGHTALYWYRQSLGQGLEFLIYFQGNSAPDKSGLPSDRFSAERTGGSVSTLTIQRTQQEDSAVYLCASSLGRRAGGLSYNEQFFGPGTRLTVL.

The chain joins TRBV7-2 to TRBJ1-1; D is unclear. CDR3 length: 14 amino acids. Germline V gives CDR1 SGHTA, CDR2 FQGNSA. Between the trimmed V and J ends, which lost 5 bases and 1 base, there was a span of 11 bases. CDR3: CASSTVGTNTEAFF. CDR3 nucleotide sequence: TGTGCCAGCAGCACAGTAGGTACGAACACTGAAGCTTTCTTT. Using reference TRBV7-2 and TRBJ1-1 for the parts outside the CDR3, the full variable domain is GAGVSQSPSNKVTEKGKDVELRCDPISGHTALYWYRQSLGQGLEFLIYFQGNSAPDKSGLPSDRFSAERTGGSVSTLTIQRTQQEDSAVYLCASSTVGTNTEAFFGQGTRLTVV.

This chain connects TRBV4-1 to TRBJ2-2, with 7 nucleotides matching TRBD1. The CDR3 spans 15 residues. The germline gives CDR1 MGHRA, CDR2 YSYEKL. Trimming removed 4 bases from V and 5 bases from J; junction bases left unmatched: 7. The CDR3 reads CASSPSPTGTGELFF. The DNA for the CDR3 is TGCGCCAGCAGCCCATCCCCGACAGGGACCGGGGAGCTGTTTTTT.

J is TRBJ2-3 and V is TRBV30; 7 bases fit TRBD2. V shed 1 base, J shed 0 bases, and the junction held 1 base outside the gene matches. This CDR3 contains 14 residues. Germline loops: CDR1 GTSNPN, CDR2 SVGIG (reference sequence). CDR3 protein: CAWSELASTDTQYF. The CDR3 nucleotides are TGTGCCTGGAGTGAACTAGCGAGCACAGATACGCAGTATTTT.

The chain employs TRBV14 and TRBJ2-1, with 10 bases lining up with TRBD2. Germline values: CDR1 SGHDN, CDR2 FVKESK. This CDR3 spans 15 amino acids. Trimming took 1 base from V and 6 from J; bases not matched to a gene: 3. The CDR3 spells CASSQGLAGVNEQFF. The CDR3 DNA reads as TGTGCCAGCAGCCAAGGCCTAGCGGGAGTCAATGAGCAGTTCTTC.

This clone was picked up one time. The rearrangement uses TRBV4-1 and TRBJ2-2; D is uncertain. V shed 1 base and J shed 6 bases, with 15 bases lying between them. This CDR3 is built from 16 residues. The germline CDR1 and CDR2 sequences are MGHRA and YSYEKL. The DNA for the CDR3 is TGCGCCAGCAGCCAAGTGAGAACAGTAATAGCCGGGGAGCTGTTTTTT. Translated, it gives CASSQVRTVIAGELFF.